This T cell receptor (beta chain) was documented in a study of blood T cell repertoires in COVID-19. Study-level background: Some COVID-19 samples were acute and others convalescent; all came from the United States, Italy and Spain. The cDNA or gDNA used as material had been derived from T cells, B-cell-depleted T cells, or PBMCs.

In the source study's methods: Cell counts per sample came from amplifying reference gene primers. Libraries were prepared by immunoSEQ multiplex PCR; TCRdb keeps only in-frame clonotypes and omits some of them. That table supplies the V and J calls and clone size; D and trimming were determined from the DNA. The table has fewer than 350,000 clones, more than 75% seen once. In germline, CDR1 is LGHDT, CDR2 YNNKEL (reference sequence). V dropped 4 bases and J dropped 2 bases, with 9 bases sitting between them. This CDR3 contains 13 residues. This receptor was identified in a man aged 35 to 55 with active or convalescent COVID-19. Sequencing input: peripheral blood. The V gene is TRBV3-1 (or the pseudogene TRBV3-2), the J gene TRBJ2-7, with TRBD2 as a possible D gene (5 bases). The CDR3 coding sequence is TGTGCCAGCAGCCCCGGAGGCCCCTACGAGCAGTACTTC. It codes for CASSPGGPYEQYF.